One sample yielded the 22 T cell receptor beta chains listed below, sequenced in a study of OX40 agonist ivuxolimab in advanced cancers. Measured with immunoSEQ multiplex PCR; TCRdb has only the in-frame clones, and not every one. The data contain around 86,000 clones, approximately 89% of them singletons. Sample: CD4+ or CD8+ T cells sorted from blood, taken in a trial of the OX40 agonist ivuxolimab. The receptors stem from an adult with an advanced solid tumor such as melanoma, head and neck, liver or kidney cancer.

This chain links TRBV9 with TRBJ1-2; D possibly corresponds to TRBD1 (5 bases). V shed 4 bases and J shed 8 bases, with 15 bases lying between them. The CDR3 has 13 residues. Germline CDR1 is SGDLS and CDR2 is YYNGEE. The CDR3 DNA reads as TGTGCCAGCAGCCCGAACCAGGGCGAGGGCTACACCTTC. This sequence encodes CASSPNQGEGYTF.

CDR3 coding DNA: TGCAGCGTTGACAGGGGGTACGCAGATACGCAGTATTTT. Translating gives CSVDRGYADTQYF. The rearrangement uses TRBV29-1 and TRBJ2-3; 7 bases map to TRBD1. The CDR3 extends over 13 amino acids. Germline V lookup: CDR1 SQVTM, CDR2 ANQGSEA. Trimming took 3 bases from V and 4 from J; bases not matched to a gene: 4.

The CDR3: CAFYRQPYGYTF. The CDR3 DNA reads as TGTGCCTTCTACAGACAGCCCTATGGCTACACCTTC. The rearrangement uses TRBV30 and TRBJ1-2; the D gene is possibly TRBD1 (5 bases). In germline, CDR1 is GTSNPN, CDR2 SVGIG (reference sequence). CDR3 length: 12 amino acids. Trimming pared 7 bases from V and 4 bases from J, leaving 13 bases between.

The rearrangement joins TRBV9 to TRBJ2-3, with D perhaps TRBD2 (6 bases). Germline V gene sequence: CDR1 SGDLS, CDR2 YYNGEE. Trimming removed 3 bases from V and 0 bases from J, with 8 bases in between. The CDR3 runs 14 residues. For the CDR3, the DNA is TGTGCCAGCAGCGCGAGCGGGAGCACAGATACGCAGTATTTT. Translating gives CASSASGSTDTQYF.

The chain combines TRBV19 with TRBJ2-2, with TRBD2 matching 9 bases. This CDR3 has 16 amino acids. Per the germline V gene, CDR1 is LNHDA and CDR2 is SQIVND (reference sequence). The V gene end was trimmed by 6 bases and the J gene end by 2 bases; junction bases not matched to a gene: 7. The CDR3 bases are TGTGCCAGTAGGAGGAGCGGGAGGACAAACACCGGGGAGCTGTTTTTT. Its translation: CASRRSGRTNTGELFF.

The chain recombines TRBV30 with TRBJ1-2, with D uncertain. Trimming cost V 0 bases and J 4 bases, with 21 bases left between them. Germline V gives CDR1 GTSNPN, CDR2 SVGIG (reference sequence). The CDR3 totals 17 residues. This chain's CDR3 is CAWSVSGLNFVGYGYTF. The CDR3 DNA reads TGTGCCTGGAGTGTAAGCGGGTTGAATTTCGTGGGCTATGGCTACACCTTC.

The J gene is TRBJ2-7, the V gene TRBV11-2; TRBD2 matches 11 bases. Unmatched junction bases numbered 9, after V lost 4 bases and J lost 4 bases. The CDR3 extends over 16 amino acids. Germline assignment: CDR1 SGHAT and CDR2 FQNNGV. For the CDR3, the DNA is TGTGCCAGCAGCTCTCCGGCCACTAGCGGGAGTTACGAGCAGTACTTC. Translating it yields CASSSPATSGSYEQYF.

V and J are TRBV5-4 and TRBJ2-1; D gene unclear. The V gene's germline CDR1 is SGHNT and CDR2 YYREEE (reference sequence). CDR3 size: 14 residues. Between the trimmed V and J ends, which lost 0 bases and 3 bases, there was a span of 7 bases. The CDR3 spells CASSLVGDYNEQFF. The CDR3 nucleotides read TGTGCCAGCAGCTTGGTTGGGGACTACAATGAGCAGTTCTTC.

This chain uses TRBV11-2 with TRBJ2-1; TRBD2 matches at 10 bases. V gave up 7 bases and J gave up 0 bases; unmatched junction bases: 12. Germline CDR1 is SGHAT and CDR2 is FQNNGV. The CDR3 has 18 amino acids. In DNA, the CDR3 is TGTGCCAGCATGAAGCGACTAGCGGGTCAGAGCTCCTACAATGAGCAGTTCTTC. Translating gives CASMKRLAGQSSYNEQFF.

The J gene is TRBJ2-2, the V gene TRBV30, with D hard to call. Deletions cut 0 bases from V and 5 bases from J, with 7 bases between. The germline gives CDR1 GTSNPN, CDR2 SVGIG (reference sequence). The length of the CDR3 is 13 residues. CDR3 residues: CAWSVRWTGELFF. The CDR3 coding sequence is TGTGCCTGGAGTGTACGTTGGACCGGGGAGCTGTTTTTT.

This chain connects TRBV30 to TRBJ1-2, with D unresolved. The V gene lost 0 bases and the J gene lost 2 bases, with 10 bases spanning the gap. The CDR3 is made up of 14 amino acids. CDR1 and CDR2 (germline): GTSNPN, SVGIG (reference sequence). The CDR3 DNA follows: TGTGCCTGGAGTGTAGTCCAGACGAACTATGGCTACACCTTC. Its protein is CAWSVVQTNYGYTF. Together with reference TRBV30 and TRBJ1-2, the CDR3 gives the full variable domain: SQTIHQWPATLVQPVGSPLSLECTVEGTSNPNLYWYRQAAGRGLQLLFYSVGIGQISSEVPQNLSASRPQDRQFILSSKKLLLSDSGFYLCAWSVVQTNYGYTFGSGTRLTVV.

This clone has more than one count but fewer than ten. The CDR3 nucleotides are TGCAGCGCCGGGACTAGCGGGAGGGTTCGGTTCTTC. Translating gives CSAGTSGRVRFF. V gene TRBV29-1 combines with J gene TRBJ2-1, with TRBD2 matching over 16 bases. V shed 7 bases and J 15 bases; nucleotides not matched to a gene: 6. CDR3 length: 12 residues. Germline CDR1 reads SQVTM; CDR2 reads ANQGSEA.

The J gene is TRBJ1-1, the V gene TRBV21-1. TRBV21-1 is described as a pseudogene. The CDR3 runs to 17 residues. The CDR3 DNA reads as TGTGCCAGCAGCCCCCCCCGAACAGGCGGGGTGAACACTGAAGCTTTCTTT. It encodes CASSPPRTGGVNTEAFF.

This clone was seen only a few times. The chain is built from TRBV6-5 and TRBJ2-3, with TRBD2 identical over 8 bases. V dropped 6 bases and J dropped 0; count of bases not matched to a gene: 2. CDR1 is MNHEY, CDR2 SVGAGI, per germline. The CDR3 runs 14 residues. CDR3 loop: CASRSSGSTDTQYF. The CDR3 nucleotides read TGTGCCAGCAGATCTAGCGGGAGCACAGATACGCAGTATTTT.

J is TRBJ1-1 and V is TRBV11-1; D remains ambiguous. The V gene's germline CDR1 is SGHAT and CDR2 FQDESV (reference sequence). Trimming took off 5 bases at V and 6 bases at J, with 16 bases between the two ends. This CDR3 is 14 amino acids long. The DNA for the CDR3 is TGTGCCAGCAGCCAGACGGACGGGAGCGCTGAAGCTTTCTTT. Protein: CASSQTDGSAEAFF.

The chain couples TRBV23-1 to TRBJ1-4; D gene unclear. TRBV23-1 is an open reading frame whose function is uncertain. The CDR3 extends over 8 amino acids. Trimming stripped 11 bases from V and 7 bases from J, with 2 bases between. The CDR3 DNA sequence: TGCGCCGCTGAAAAACTGTTTTTT. It encodes CAAEKLFF.

The V gene is TRBV4-3, the J gene TRBJ1-1; D not certain. Germline V gene data show CDR1 as LGHNA and CDR2 as YSLEER. Trimming removed 1 base from V and 0 bases from J, with 3 bases in between. The CDR3 spans 13 residues. CDR3 region: CASSQVLNTEAFF. CDR3 bases: TGCGCCAGCAGCCAAGTACTGAACACTGAAGCTTTCTTT.

The chain couples TRBV18 to TRBJ2-7, with TRBD2 matching over 12 bases. This CDR3 is 17 amino acids long. J was trimmed by 1 base and V by 4 bases; bases with no gene match: 8. CDR1 is KGHSH and CDR2 is LQKENI in the germline V gene. The CDR3 region has the DNA TGTGCCAGCTCACTAGGACTAGCGGGACCCTGGTCCTACGAGCAGTACTTC. This encodes CASSLGLAGPWSYEQYF.

V is TRBV15 and J is TRBJ2-3, with D unclear. V gave up 1 base and J gave up 1 base, with 9 bases separating them. The CDR3 is 15 amino acids. Germline-derived CDR1 and CDR2 are LNHNV and YYDKDF (reference sequence). CDR3 protein: CATSRVASRTDTQYF. CDR3 nucleotide sequence: TGTGCCACCAGCAGAGTCGCCTCCCGCACAGATACGCAGTATTTT.

The genes are TRBV11-3 and TRBJ2-7; 14 bases map to TRBD2. This CDR3 region has 17 residues. In germline, CDR1 is SGHNT, CDR2 YENEEA. The trim removed 1 base at V and 6 bases at J, leaving 8 bases unmatched. CDR3 coding DNA: TGTGCCAGCAGCTTAGCCCAGACTAGCGGGAGGGCCGGCGAGCAGTACTTC. This sequence encodes CASSLAQTSGRAGEQYF. Looking up the rest from reference TRBV11-3 and TRBJ2-7 gives the full variable domain: EAGVVQSPRYKIIEKKQPVAFWCNPISGHNTLYWYLQNLGQGPELLIRYENEEAVDDSQLPKDRFSAERLKGVDSTLKIQPAELGDSAVYLCASSLAQTSGRAGEQYFGPGTRLTVT.

CDR3 residues: CASSLDTEGGHGYTF. CDR3 bases: TGTGCCAGCAGCTTAGATACGGAGGGAGGCCATGGCTACACCTTC. V and J are TRBV7-2 and TRBJ1-2; D call uncertain. V lost 1 base and J lost 6, with 15 bases in between. This CDR3 comprises 15 residues. CDR1 and CDR2 from the germline V gene are SGHTA and FQGNSA.

Only one count was recorded for this clone. The chain joins TRBV2 to TRBJ2-5; D unclear. The germline V gene has CDR1 SNHLY and CDR2 FYNNEI. V lost 6 bases and J 3 bases, leaving 17 bases between the germline ends. The CDR3 is made up of 15 amino acids. The CDR3 region is CASRDEVTIEETQYF. As DNA, the CDR3 is TGTGCCAGCAGGGACGAGGTGACCATAGAAGAGACCCAGTACTTC. The complete variable domain, with remaining parts taken from reference TRBV2 and TRBJ2-5, reads EPEVTQTPSHQVTQMGQEVILRCVPISNHLYFYWYRQILGQKVEFLVSFYNNEISEKSEIFDDQFSVERPDGSNFTLKIRSTKLEDSAMYFCASRDEVTIEETQYFGPGTRLLVL.